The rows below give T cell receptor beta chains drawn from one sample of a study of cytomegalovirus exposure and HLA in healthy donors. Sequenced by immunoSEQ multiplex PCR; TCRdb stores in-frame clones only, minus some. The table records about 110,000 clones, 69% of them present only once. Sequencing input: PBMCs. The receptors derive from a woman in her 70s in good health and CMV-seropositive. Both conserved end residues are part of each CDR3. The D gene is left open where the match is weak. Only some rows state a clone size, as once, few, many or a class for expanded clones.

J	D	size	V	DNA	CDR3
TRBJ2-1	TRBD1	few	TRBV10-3	TGTGCCATCAGGCCCGGGACAGGCTACAATGAGCAGTTCTTC	CAIRPGTGYNEQFF
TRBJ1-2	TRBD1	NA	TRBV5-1	TGCGCCAGCACCCCTGGGACAGGGACGGGTGGCTACACCTTC	CASTPGTGTGGYTF
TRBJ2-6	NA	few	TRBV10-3	TGTGCCATCATGAGGTCTGGGGCCAACGTCCTGACTTTC	CAIMRSGANVLTF
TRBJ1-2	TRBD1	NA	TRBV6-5	TGTGCCAGCAGTGCGACAGGGGGAAACTATGGCTACACCTTC	CASSATGGNYGYTF
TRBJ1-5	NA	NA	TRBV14	TGTGCCAGCAGCCAAGATCGTAACCTTCGGAGCAATCAGCCCCAGCATTTT	CASSQDRNLRSNQPQHF
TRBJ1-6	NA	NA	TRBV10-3	TGTGCCATCAGTAGGGACACTGATAATTCACCCCTCCACTTT	CAISRDTDNSPLHF
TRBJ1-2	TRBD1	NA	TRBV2	TGTGCCAGCAGCGGACAGGGAATGACATTTGGCGGCTACACCTTC	CASSGQGMTFGGYTF
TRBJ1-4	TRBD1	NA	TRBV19	TGTGCCAGTAGTATAGGCACAGGGGCTAATGAAAAACTGTTTTTT	CASSIGTGANEKLFF
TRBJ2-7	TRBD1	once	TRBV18	TGTGCCAGCTCACCAGACAGGGCCGAGCAGTACTTC	CASSPDRAEQYF
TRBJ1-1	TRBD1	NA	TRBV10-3	TGTGCCATCAGTGACCAGGTCGGCCAGGGGGCTAAGGGGCCTGAAGCTTTCTTT	CAISDQVGQGAKGPEAFF
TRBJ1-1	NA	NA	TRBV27	TGTGCCAGCAGTCCTCTTCAGGGGCCTCTGAACACTGAAGCTTTCTTT	CASSPLQGPLNTEAFF
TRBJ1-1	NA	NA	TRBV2	TGTGCCAGCAGTGTTCAAGGGGGAGTGGGCACTGAAGCTTTCTTT	CASSVQGGVGTEAFF
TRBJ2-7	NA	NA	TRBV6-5	TGTGCCAGCACCGATTTCGAGCCCCCCTACGAGCAGTACTTC	CASTDFEPPYEQYF
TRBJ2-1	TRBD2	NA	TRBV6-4	TGTGCCAGCAGTGTTAGCGGGGGGGCCAATGAGCAGTTCTTC	CASSVSGGANEQFF
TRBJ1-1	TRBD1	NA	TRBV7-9	TGTGCCAGCAGCTTCTTGGACAGGAGGAGGCCTGAAGCTTTCTTT	CASSFLDRRRPEAFF
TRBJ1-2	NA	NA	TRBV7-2	TGTGCCAGCAGCTTAGCCCGGACAGTAAACTATGGCTACACCTTC	CASSLARTVNYGYTF
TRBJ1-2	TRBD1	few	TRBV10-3	TGTGCCATCAGCACCGGGACAGAGAACCAGTACAACTATGGCTACACCTTC	CAISTGTENQYNYGYTF
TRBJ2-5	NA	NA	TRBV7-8	TGTGCCAGCAGCCGGGTGGGAGAGACCCAGTACTTC	CASSRVGETQYF
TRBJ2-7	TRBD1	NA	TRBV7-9	TGTGCCAGCAGCTTAAGACAGGGGGTTTCCTACGAGCAGTACTTC	CASSLRQGVSYEQYF
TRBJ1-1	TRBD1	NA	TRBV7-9	TGTGCCAGCAGCCCCGAGAGGGGGCGATCTGAAGCTTTCTTT	CASSPERGRSEAFF
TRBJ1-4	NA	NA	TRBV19	TGTGCCAGATGGACCGGGGTAGGGGGAGAAAAACTGTTTTTT	CARWTGVGGEKLFF
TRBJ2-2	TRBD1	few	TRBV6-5	TGTGCCAGCAGTTGGGACAGAGTTACCGGGGAGCTGTTTTTT	CASSWDRVTGELFF
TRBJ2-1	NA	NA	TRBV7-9	TGTGCCAGCAGCTTATTTGCGGAGCAGTTCTTC	CASSLFAEQFF
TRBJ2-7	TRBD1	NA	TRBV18	TGTGCCAGCTCACCGCCCGGGACAGCCTACGAGCAGTACTTC	CASSPPGTAYEQYF
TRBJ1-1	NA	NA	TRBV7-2	TGTGCCAGAGCAGGTCTTAGGCGGAACACTGAAGCTTTCTTT	CARAGLRRNTEAFF
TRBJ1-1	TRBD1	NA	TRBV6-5	TGTGCCAGCAGGATTAGACAGGGTTTAACGAATGAAGCTTTCTTT	CASRIRQGLTNEAFF
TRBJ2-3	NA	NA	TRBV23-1	TGCGCCAGCCCTCAGATGATCACAGATACGCAGTATTTT	CASPQMITDTQYF
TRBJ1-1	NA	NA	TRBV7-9	TGTGCCAGCAGTTCACAGGATAACACTGAAGCTTTCTTT	CASSSQDNTEAFF
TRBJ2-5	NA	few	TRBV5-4	TGTGCCAGCAGCTTCGAAAGGGAGGAGACCCAGTACTTC	CASSFEREETQYF
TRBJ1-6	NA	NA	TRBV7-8	TGTGCCAGCAGCTTAGTGGGAGGCACTCGGGTTAATTCACCCCTCCACTTT	CASSLVGGTRVNSPLHF
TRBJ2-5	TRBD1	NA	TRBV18	TGTGCCAGCTCACCACCCTCAGTTCTGACAGGGGGAGAGACCCAGTACTTC	CASSPPSVLTGGETQYF
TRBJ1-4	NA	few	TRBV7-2	TGTGCCAGCAGTTCCTATAGGGGGGAAAAACTGTTTTTT	CASSSYRGEKLFF
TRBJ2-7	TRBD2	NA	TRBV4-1	TGCGCCAGCAGCCAAAAAAATGTAGCGGGGGGAGACTCCTACGAGCAGTACTTC	CASSQKNVAGGDSYEQYF
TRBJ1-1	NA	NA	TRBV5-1	TGCGCCAGCAGCATTGGGGCTGGCACTGAAGCTTTCTTT	CASSIGAGTEAFF
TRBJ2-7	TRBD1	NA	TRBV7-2	TGTGCCAGCAGCTTAGCGGGGGGGACAGGGGCGCGGGAGCAGTACTTC	CASSLAGGTGAREQYF
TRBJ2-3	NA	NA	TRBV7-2	TGTGCCAGCAGCCCGCAGCGTAGCACAGATACGCAGTATTTT	CASSPQRSTDTQYF
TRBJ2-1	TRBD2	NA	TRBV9	TGTGCCAGCAGCCCCCTTAGCGGGGACTACAATGAGCAGTTCTTC	CASSPLSGDYNEQFF
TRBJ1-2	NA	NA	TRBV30	TGTGCCTCCACACCCCCATCTTCGGGGTTAGGGTATGGCTACACCTTC	CASTPPSSGLGYGYTF
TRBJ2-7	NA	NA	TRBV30	TGTGCCTGGAGTGTAAACAGTTTTTACGAGCAGTACTTC	CAWSVNSFYEQYF
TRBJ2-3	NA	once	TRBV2	TGTGCCAGCAGTGAACTCCCGGCAGATACGCAGTATTTT	CASSELPADTQYF
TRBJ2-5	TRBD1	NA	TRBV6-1	TGTGCCAGCGACCGGGACAGGGGAGGGGAGACCCAGTACTTC	CASDRDRGGETQYF